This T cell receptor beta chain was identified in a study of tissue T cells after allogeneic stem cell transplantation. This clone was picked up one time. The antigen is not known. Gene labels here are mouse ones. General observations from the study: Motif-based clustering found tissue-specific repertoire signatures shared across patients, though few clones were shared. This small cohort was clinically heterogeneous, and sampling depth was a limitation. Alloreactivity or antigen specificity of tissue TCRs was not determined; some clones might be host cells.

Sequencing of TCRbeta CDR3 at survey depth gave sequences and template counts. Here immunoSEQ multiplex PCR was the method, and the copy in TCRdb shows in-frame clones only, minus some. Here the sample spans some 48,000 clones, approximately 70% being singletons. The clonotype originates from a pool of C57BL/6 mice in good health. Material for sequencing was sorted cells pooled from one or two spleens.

The CDR3: CASSLRGEQYF. CDR3 DNA, as far as it was read: TGTGCCAGCAGTCTGAGGGGGGAACAGTAC. The chain carries TRBV24 and TRBJ2-7, with a tentative D call TRBD1 (6 bases). From the germline J gene comes the end of the CDR3, since the read stops 1 residue before it. Germline V gene data show CDR1 as KGHTA and CDR2 as FRNEEI. The V end lost 2 bases, the J end lost 7 bases, and 6 bases lay between the germline ends. This CDR3 is 11 amino acids long.